The count of the clone carrying this T cell receptor beta chain is one. Profiled with immunoSEQ multiplex PCR; TCRdb holds only in-frame clones, not every one. The data contain fewer than 300,000 clones, 83% of them singletons. This sample was included in a study of blood T cell repertoires in COVID-19. Deletions cut 6 bases from V and 1 base from J, with 6 bases between. The CDR3 contains 12 residues. Germline V gives CDR1 LNHDA, CDR2 SQIVND (reference sequence). The sample taken for sequencing was peripheral blood. This chain links TRBV19 with TRBJ2-5, with a weak D call TRBD2 (6 bases). The TCR was taken from a woman between 50 and 59 years old who had recovered from COVID-19. CDR3 sequence (DNA): TGTGCCAGTAGGCGGGGCCAAGAGACCCAGTACTTC. The encoded protein is CASRRGQETQYF.